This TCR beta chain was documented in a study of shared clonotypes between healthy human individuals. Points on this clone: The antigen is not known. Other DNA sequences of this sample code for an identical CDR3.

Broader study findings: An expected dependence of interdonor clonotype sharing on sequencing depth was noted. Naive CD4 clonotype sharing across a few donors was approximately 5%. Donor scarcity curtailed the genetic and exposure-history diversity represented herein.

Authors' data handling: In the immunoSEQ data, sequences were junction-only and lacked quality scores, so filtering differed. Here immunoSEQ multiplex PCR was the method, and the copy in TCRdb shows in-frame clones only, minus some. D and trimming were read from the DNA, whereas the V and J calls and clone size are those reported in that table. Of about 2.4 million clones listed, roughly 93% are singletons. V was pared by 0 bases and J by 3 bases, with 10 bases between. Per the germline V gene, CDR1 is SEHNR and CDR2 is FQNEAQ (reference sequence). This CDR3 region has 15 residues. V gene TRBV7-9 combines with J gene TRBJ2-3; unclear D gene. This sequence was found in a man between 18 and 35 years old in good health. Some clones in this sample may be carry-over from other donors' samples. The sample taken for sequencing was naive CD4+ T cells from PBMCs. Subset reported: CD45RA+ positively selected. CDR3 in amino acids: CASSLAGVSTDTQYF. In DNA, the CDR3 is TGTGCCAGCAGCTTAGCTGGAGTGAGTACAGATACGCAGTATTTT.